This paragraph covers one T cell receptor beta chain sequence. No antigen is known for it. Clones were read by immunoSEQ multiplex PCR, and TCRdb kept only the in-frame ones, dropping some. The sample holds around 510,000 clones; roughly four fifths are singletons and the top ten take around 13%. This sample is drawn from a study of shared clonotypes between healthy human individuals. Study-wide findings and caveats: Blood alone was sampled, and tissue repertoires likely differ.

V gave up 6 bases and J gave up 5 bases; unmatched junction bases: 2. This CDR3 is 12 amino acids long. The germline V gene encodes CDR1 MDHEN and CDR2 SYDVKM. Sample: PBMCs. The sequence derives from a woman aged 40 to 50 in good health. Some clones in this sample may be carry-over from other donors' samples. V gene TRBV28 combines with J gene TRBJ2-3, with 7 bases fitting TRBD2. CDR3 bases: TGTGCCAGCAGGGAGCGGGGAGATACGCAGTATTTT. It is translated as CASRERGDTQYF.